Listed below are T cell receptor beta chains from one sample, sequenced in a study of identifying expanded T cells in peripheral blood. Assay used: immunoSEQ multiplex PCR; TCRdb lists only in-frame clones, some missing. There are about 100,000 clones in the sample; over 70% occur only once, and approximately 6% lies in the top ten. Sequenced input: blood. Source of these receptors: a person between 18 and 70 years old in good health. CDR3s include the opening cysteine and the closing phenylalanine or tryptophan. Each record gives: CDR3 length, V gene, J gene, clone size, D gene, CDR3 DNA, CDR3 protein. D genes are given only for firm matches. The size field is filled for only some rows; it gives once, few, many or a size class.

13	TRBV6-6	TRBJ2-5	once	TRBD1	TGTGCCAGCAGTAGGGACAGCCCAGAGACCCAGTACTTC	CASSRDSPETQYF
14	TRBV5-4	TRBJ2-3	.	.	TGTGCCAGCAGTCATGCCCAGACCACAGATACGCAGTATTTT	CASSHAQTTDTQYF
13	TRBV11-2	TRBJ2-7	.	TRBD1	TGTGCCAGCAGCCTAGGGGGCGGCTACGAGCAGTACTTC	CASSLGGGYEQYF
15	TRBV11-1	TRBJ1-1	.	.	TGTGCCAGCAGGGACCCGGGGTTACTGACCTCAGTGGCTTTCTTT	CASRDPGLLTSVAFF
13	TRBV7-2	TRBJ2-7	.	TRBD2	TGTGCCAGCAGCTCCGGGAGGTCGGGGGAGCAGTACTTC	CASSSGRSGEQYF
16	TRBV18	TRBJ2-7	once	TRBD1	TGTGCCAGCTCACAGGTAACAGGGGTTAAATTGGACGAGCAGTACTTC	CASSQVTGVKLDEQYF
13	TRBV19	TRBJ1-1	.	.	TGTGCCAGTAGTATGGGGGACGGAGTTAGGGCTTTCTTT	CASSMGDGVRAFF
13	TRBV7-3	TRBJ2-7	.	.	TGTGCCAGCAGTACCTACTCGGGTTACGAGCAGTACTTC	CASSTYSGYEQYF
12	TRBV15	TRBJ1-1	.	.	TGTGCCACCAGCAGAGATGGGGGTGAAGCTTTCTTT	CATSRDGGEAFF
13	TRBV11-3	TRBJ2-1	.	.	TGTGCCAGCAGCTTAGGTTCCCCTGGTGAGCAGTTCTTC	CASSLGSPGEQFF
15	TRBV5-1	TRBJ2-7	.	.	TGCGCCAGCAGCTTGGCGGCAGACACACCCTACGAGCAGTACTTC	CASSLAADTPYEQYF
17	TRBV2	TRBJ2-3	.	TRBD2	TGTGCCAGCAGTGTATTGGGACTAGCGCCGGGCAAAGATACGCAGTATTTT	CASSVLGLAPGKDTQYF
15	TRBV5-1	TRBJ1-1	.	.	TGCGCCAGCAGCTCCCAGACAGCGAAGAACACTGAAGCTTTCTTT	CASSSQTAKNTEAFF
15	TRBV9	TRBJ2-7	few	.	TGTGCCAGCAGCGCACACGGCCTCGGGCCCTACGAGCAGTACTTC	CASSAHGLGPYEQYF
13	TRBV10-3	TRBJ2-7	.	.	TGTGCCATCAGTGAGTCGTATTTGGACCCCGGGACATTC	CAISESYLDPGTF
15	TRBV6-1	TRBJ1-3	.	TRBD1	TGTGCCAGCAGTGACCGGGACAGCTCTGGAAACACCATATATTTT	CASSDRDSSGNTIYF
14	TRBV5-6	TRBJ2-1	.	TRBD1	TGTGCCAGCAGCGGAGGGAGGACAGGGGATAATAGGGTCTTC	CASSGGRTGDNRVF
15	TRBV5-6	TRBJ1-5	once	TRBD1	TGTGCCAGCAGGGGGACAGAAAATAGCAATCAGCCCCAGCATTTT	CASRGTENSNQPQHF
11	TRBV2	TRBJ1-2	.	.	TGTGCCAGCAGTGTTAAGGATGGCTACACCTTC	CASSVKDGYTF
15	TRBV18	TRBJ1-2	few	TRBD1	TGTGCCAGCCGACAATCCCAGGGGGTTGGCTATGGCTACACCTTC	CASRQSQGVGYGYTF
11	TRBV6-6	TRBJ2-7	.	.	TGTGCCAGCAGTTACTGGGGCGAGCAGTACTTC	CASSYWGEQYF
13	TRBV4-2	TRBJ2-7	.	.	TGTGCCAGCAGCCCAAACCCGTCATGGGAGCAGTACTTC	CASSPNPSWEQYF
15	TRBV28	TRBJ2-7	.	.	TGTGCCAGCAGGCCCACGGGGCAGTGGATTCACGAGCAGTACTTC	CASRPTGQWIHEQYF
15	TRBV7-9	TRBJ1-1	.	.	TGTGCCAGCAGCTTAGGGTGGGACGCAAACACTGAAGCTTTCTTT	CASSLGWDANTEAFF
13	TRBV2	TRBJ1-5	once	.	TGTGCCAGCAGTCTGGGAGAAAATCAGCCCCAGCATTTT	CASSLGENQPQHF
15	TRBV13	TRBJ1-4	.	.	TGTGCCAGCAGCCTCCAGAGAAAATTCGGTGAAAAACTGTTTTTT	CASSLQRKFGEKLFF
16	TRBV2	TRBJ2-5	.	.	TGTGCCAGCAGTCCCCCACGCAGGAGAGATCAAGAGACCCAGTACTTC	CASSPPRRRDQETQYF
15	TRBV30	TRBJ2-3	.	TRBD2	TGTGCCTGGGCCTTAAGCGGGGGGGCCACAGATACGCAGTATTTT	CAWALSGGATDTQYF
16	TRBV10-1	TRBJ2-3	.	TRBD1	TGCGCCAGCAGCAACCCGGACAGGGGGCAGGGAGATACGCAGTATTTT	CASSNPDRGQGDTQYF
14	TRBV5-5	TRBJ1-5	once	TRBD1	TGTGCCAGCAGCGCGGGACAGGGGAATCAGCCCCAGCATTTT	CASSAGQGNQPQHF
16	TRBV5-5	TRBJ2-3	.	.	TGTGCCAGCAGCTTAAATCAGGTCTATAGCACAGATACGCAGTATTTT	CASSLNQVYSTDTQYF
15	TRBV5-1	TRBJ1-6	few	.	TGCGCCAGCAGCTTGGGGGGACCATCGGGAGCACCCCTCCACTTT	CASSLGGPSGAPLHF
15	TRBV9	TRBJ1-2	.	.	TGTGCCAGCAGCCCCGGGATCGGGAACAACTATGGCTACACCTTC	CASSPGIGNNYGYTF
11	TRBV7-6	TRBJ2-5	.	.	TGTGCCAGCAGCTCTCAAGAGACCCAGTACTTC	CASSSQETQYF
13	TRBV29-1	TRBJ2-6	.	.	TGCAGCGTGACTGGCTCTGGGGCCAACGTCCTGACTTTC	CSVTGSGANVLTF
15	TRBV9	TRBJ1-5	.	TRBD1	TGTGCCAGCAGCGCCGGACAGGGTGGCAATCAGCCCCAGCATTTT	CASSAGQGGNQPQHF
12	TRBV11-2	TRBJ2-7	.	TRBD2	TGTGCCAGCACCTGGACTAGCCACGAGCAGTACTTC	CASTWTSHEQYF
14	TRBV7-9	TRBJ1-5	.	.	TGCGCCAGCAGCCAAGAGAGGGGAGGCCAGCCCCAGCATTTT	CASSQERGGQPQHF
14	TRBV10-1	TRBJ2-1	.	.	TGCGCCAGCAGTGAGAGCCGAAACTACAATGAGCAGTTCTTC	CASSESRNYNEQFF
15	TRBV11-2	TRBJ1-3	.	.	TGTGCCAGCAGCTCCCGGGCCTTTTCTGGAAACACCATATATTTT	CASSSRAFSGNTIYF
17	TRBV13	TRBJ2-2	.	TRBD2	TGTGCCAGCAGCTCGGCGCCGGGACTAGCGGGAAGAGGGGAGCTGTTTTTT	CASSSAPGLAGRGELFF
16	TRBV11-3	TRBJ1-1	.	TRBD1	TGTGCCAGCAGTCCCCAGGGACAGGTCATGAACACTGAAGCTTTCTTT	CASSPQGQVMNTEAFF
13	TRBV6-4	TRBJ1-6	.	.	TGTGCCAGCAGCGCAGGGTATAATTCACCCCTCCACTTT	CASSAGYNSPLHF
19	TRBV9	TRBJ2-6	.	TRBD1	TGTGCCAGCAGTGGATCCCGGACAGGGGGAAGCTCTGGGGCCAACGTCCTGACTTTC	CASSGSRTGGSSGANVLTF
16	TRBV11-2	TRBJ1-1	.	TRBD1	TGTGCCAGCAGCTCAAACAGGGGATTAAGGAACACTGAAGCTTTCTTT	CASSSNRGLRNTEAFF
15	TRBV7-6	TRBJ2-5	.	.	TGTGCCAGCAGCTTAAATCAGGGTGGCCAAGAGACCCAGTACTTC	CASSLNQGGQETQYF
14	TRBV7-2	TRBJ2-5	.	.	TGTGCCAGCAGCCTAAGTCCCGGGCAAGAGACCCAGTACTTC	CASSLSPGQETQYF
15	TRBV30	TRBJ1-5	.	TRBD1	TGTGCCTGGAGCCGGGACAGGGGTAGCAATCAGCCCCAGCATTTT	CAWSRDRGSNQPQHF
12	TRBV29-1	TRBJ1-1	few	TRBD1	TGCAGCGTAGACAGGGTATCAACTGAAGCTTTCTTT	CSVDRVSTEAFF
14	TRBV14	TRBJ1-2	few	.	TGTGCCAGCAGCCGGTCACAGGGAGTCTATGGCTACACCTTC	CASSRSQGVYGYTF
13	TRBV7-9	TRBJ1-2	.	TRBD1	TGTGCCAGCAGCTTAGGGACAGGGCATGGCTACACCTTC	CASSLGTGHGYTF
15	TRBV19	TRBJ1-4	.	.	TGTGCCAGTAGGACATCAGGGGCAACTAATGAAAAACTGTTTTTT	CASRTSGATNEKLFF
14	TRBV5-4	TRBJ1-5	.	.	TGTGCCAGCACCGTCATGGGGGGCAATCAGCCCCAGCATTTT	CASTVMGGNQPQHF